These T cell receptor beta chains were read from a single sample in a study. TCRdb ran MiXCR on the RT-PCR reads and lists one entry per CDR3 protein. The sample holds about 700,000 distinct CDR3 sequences, 11% to 15% seen once. Sequencing input: memory CD4+ T cells from blood. All receptors derive from a female donor in good health, serving as a healthy control. CDR3s include the opening cysteine and the closing phenylalanine or tryptophan. A D gene is named only where the DNA matches it firmly. Expanded clones are given a class, and other clones once, few, many or no size at all.

d_gene: -
v_gene: TRBV5-6
j_gene: TRBJ1-6
abundance: -
CDR3nt: TGTGCCAGCAGCTTCGGGGGTAGACCCTATAATTCACCCCTCCACTTT
CDR3aa: CASSFGGRPYNSPLHF

d_gene: TRBD2
v_gene: TRBV4-1
j_gene: TRBJ2-1
abundance: few
CDR3nt: TGCGCCTCCGCGGGGGTCTCCTACAATGAGCAGTTCTTC
CDR3aa: CASAGVSYNEQFF

d_gene: TRBD2
v_gene: TRBV7-2
j_gene: TRBJ2-7
abundance: many
CDR3nt: TGTGCCAGCAGCTTAGAAGGTAGCGGGCTTCCCTACGAGCAGTACTTC
CDR3aa: CASSLEGSGLPYEQYF

d_gene: TRBD1
v_gene: TRBV10-3
j_gene: TRBJ2-7
abundance: many
CDR3nt: TGTGCCATCAGTGAGTCGGCAGGGGGTGCGGCCTACGAGCAGTACTTC
CDR3aa: CAISESAGGAAYEQYF

d_gene: -
v_gene: TRBV9
j_gene: TRBJ2-1
abundance: many
CDR3nt: TGTGCCAGCAGCGTAGCAGGGGTCGCCTACAATGAGCAGTTCTTC
CDR3aa: CASSVAGVAYNEQFF

d_gene: -
v_gene: TRBV6-1
j_gene: TRBJ2-2
abundance: -
CDR3nt: TGTGCCAGCAGTGCCCGACAGGTCACCGGGGAGCTGTTTTTT
CDR3aa: CASSARQVTGELFF

d_gene: -
v_gene: TRBV5-4
j_gene: TRBJ2-5
abundance: few
CDR3nt: TGTGCCAGCAGCGCGGGACAGTCAACAGGGACCCAGTACTTC
CDR3aa: CASSAGQSTGTQYF

d_gene: TRBD1
v_gene: TRBV5-1
j_gene: TRBJ2-7
abundance: -
CDR3nt: TGCGCCAGCAGCCCCTGGGGGACAGGGGCGCCCTACGAGCAGTACTTC
CDR3aa: CASSPWGTGAPYEQYF

d_gene: TRBD2
v_gene: TRBV9
j_gene: TRBJ2-1
abundance: -
CDR3nt: TGTGCCAGCAGCGTTATAGCGGGAGGGAATGAGCAGTTCTTC
CDR3aa: CASSVIAGGNEQFF

d_gene: -
v_gene: TRBV12-3/TRBV12-4
j_gene: TRBJ2-7
abundance: -
CDR3nt: TGTGCCAGCAGTTTAGGGGGACTCTCGTCGAGGGAGCAGTACTTC
CDR3aa: CASSLGGLSSREQYF

d_gene: -
v_gene: TRBV7-9
j_gene: TRBJ2-5
abundance: many
CDR3nt: TGTGCCAGCAGCTTAACCGGGGGTGGATACCAAGAGACCCAGTACTTC
CDR3aa: CASSLTGGGYQETQYF

d_gene: -
v_gene: TRBV20-1
j_gene: TRBJ1-5
abundance: -
CDR3nt: TGCAGTGCTAACAAGGGAGGGAGCAATCAGCCCCAGCATTTT
CDR3aa: CSANKGGSNQPQHF

d_gene: -
v_gene: TRBV4-3
j_gene: TRBJ2-7
abundance: -
CDR3nt: TGCGCCAGCAGCCAAGGACCGTTCTCCTACGAGCAGTACTTC
CDR3aa: CASSQGPFSYEQYF

d_gene: -
v_gene: TRBV29-1
j_gene: TRBJ1-1
abundance: -
CDR3nt: TGCAGCGGGAGAAGGGCCCGGAACACTGAAGCTTTCTTT
CDR3aa: CSGRRARNTEAFF

d_gene: TRBD2
v_gene: TRBV6-2/TRBV6-3
j_gene: TRBJ2-3
abundance: few
CDR3nt: TGTGCCAGCAGTTACTCCGGGACTAGCGGGAGTGGTACAGATACGCAGTATTTT
CDR3aa: CASSYSGTSGSGTDTQYF

d_gene: -
v_gene: TRBV6-5
j_gene: TRBJ2-7
abundance: few
CDR3nt: TGTGCCAGCAGTTACTCCGGATACTACTACGAGCAGTACTTC
CDR3aa: CASSYSGYYYEQYF

d_gene: -
v_gene: TRBV9
j_gene: TRBJ2-7
abundance: -
CDR3nt: TGTGCCAGCAGCGCCAGGCCTGACCTCTCCTACGAGCAGTACTTC
CDR3aa: CASSARPDLSYEQYF

d_gene: -
v_gene: TRBV6-5
j_gene: TRBJ1-2
abundance: -
CDR3nt: TGTGCCAGCAATTCCCCGGGCGAGAACTATGGCTACACCTTC
CDR3aa: CASNSPGENYGYTF

d_gene: -
v_gene: TRBV21-1
j_gene: TRBJ2-1
abundance: few
CDR3nt: TGTGCCAGCAGCAAATCAGACGCTTCTGGAGATGAGCAGTTCTTC
CDR3aa: CASSKSDASGDEQFF

d_gene: -
v_gene: TRBV4-3
j_gene: TRBJ2-2
abundance: -
CDR3nt: TGCGCCAGCAGCCAAACGTCGAGGAGTGAGCTGTTTTTT
CDR3aa: CASSQTSRSELFF

d_gene: -
v_gene: TRBV6-5
j_gene: TRBJ2-5
abundance: many
CDR3nt: TGTGCCAGCAGGAATTATGGGGCCCAGTACTTC
CDR3aa: CASRNYGAQYF

d_gene: -
v_gene: TRBV5-5
j_gene: TRBJ2-5
abundance: -
CDR3nt: TGTGCCAGCAGGAGACGGGGCGGGACAGCCCAAGAGACCCAGTACTTC
CDR3aa: CASRRRGGTAQETQYF

d_gene: TRBD2
v_gene: TRBV11-2
j_gene: TRBJ2-3
abundance: -
CDR3nt: TGTGCCAGCAGCCCGCGGACTAGCGGGAAGGATACGCAGTATTTT
CDR3aa: CASSPRTSGKDTQYF

d_gene: -
v_gene: TRBV7-8
j_gene: TRBJ2-7
abundance: few
CDR3nt: TGTGCCAGCAGCTTAGTAGGTCCCGTTGGGGAGTGCGAGCAGTACTTC
CDR3aa: CASSLVGPVGECEQYF

d_gene: -
v_gene: TRBV20-1
j_gene: TRBJ2-7
abundance: few
CDR3nt: TGCAGTGCTAGAGTGGCAGCCAGCTCCTACGAGCAGTACTTC
CDR3aa: CSARVAASSYEQYF

d_gene: -
v_gene: TRBV9
j_gene: TRBJ1-5
abundance: few
CDR3nt: TGTGCCAGCTCCATCGGTATGGGCAATCAGCCCCAGCATTTT
CDR3aa: CASSIGMGNQPQHF

d_gene: -
v_gene: TRBV5-8
j_gene: TRBJ2-3
abundance: -
CDR3nt: TGTGCCAGCAGCCCTAACCCTGGGACCTATACGCAGTATTTT
CDR3aa: CASSPNPGTYTQYF

d_gene: TRBD1
v_gene: TRBV4-3
j_gene: TRBJ2-2
abundance: many
CDR3nt: TGCGCCAGCAGCCAAGAGGGGGCTCTTGGACAGGCGAACACCGGGGAGCTGTTTTTT
CDR3aa: CASSQEGALGQANTGELFF

d_gene: TRBD2
v_gene: TRBV20-1
j_gene: TRBJ2-1
abundance: -
CDR3nt: TGCAGTGCTAGAGATCCCGGACTAGCGGGAAGCTACAATGAGCAGTTCTTC
CDR3aa: CSARDPGLAGSYNEQFF

d_gene: -
v_gene: TRBV15
j_gene: TRBJ2-2
abundance: -
CDR3nt: TGTGCCACCAGCATATCAGGGTTTGGCACCGGGGAGCTGTTTTTT
CDR3aa: CATSISGFGTGELFF

d_gene: -
v_gene: TRBV20-1
j_gene: TRBJ1-4
abundance: few
CDR3nt: TGCAGTGCTACAAGGGGTGAAGAAAAACTGTTTTTT
CDR3aa: CSATRGEEKLFF

d_gene: -
v_gene: TRBV7-2
j_gene: TRBJ2-3
abundance: few
CDR3nt: TGTGCCAGCAGCTTAGGTGCGGGACACCCAAAAAAAGATACGCAGTATTTT
CDR3aa: CASSLGAGHPKKDTQYF

d_gene: TRBD2
v_gene: TRBV18
j_gene: TRBJ2-1
abundance: few
CDR3nt: TGTGCCAGCTCTCTCCTAGCGGGAACAGCCTACAATGAGCAGTTCTTC
CDR3aa: CASSLLAGTAYNEQFF